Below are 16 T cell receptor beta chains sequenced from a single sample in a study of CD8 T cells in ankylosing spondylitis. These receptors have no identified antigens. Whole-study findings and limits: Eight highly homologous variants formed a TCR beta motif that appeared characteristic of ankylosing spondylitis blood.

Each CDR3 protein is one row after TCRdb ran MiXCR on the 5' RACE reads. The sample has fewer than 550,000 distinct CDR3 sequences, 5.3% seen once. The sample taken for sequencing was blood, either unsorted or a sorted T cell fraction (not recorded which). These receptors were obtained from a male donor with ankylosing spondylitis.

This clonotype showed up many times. The CDR3 coding sequence is TGCAGTGCTAGACGGACAACCGAAGCTTTCTTT. It yields the protein CSARRTTEAFF. The chain employs TRBV20-1 and TRBJ1-1; the D gene is possibly TRBD1 (5 bases). CDR3 length equals 11 residues. Germline CDR1 is DFQATT and CDR2 is SNEGSKA (reference sequence). Trimming stripped 2 bases from V and 8 bases from J, with 9 bases between.

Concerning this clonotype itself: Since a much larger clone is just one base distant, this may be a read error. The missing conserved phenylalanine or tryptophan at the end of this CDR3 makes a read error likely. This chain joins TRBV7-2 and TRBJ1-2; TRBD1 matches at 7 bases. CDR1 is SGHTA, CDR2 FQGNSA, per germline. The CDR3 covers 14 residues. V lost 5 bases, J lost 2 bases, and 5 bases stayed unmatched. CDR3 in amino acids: CASSPLTGNYGYTS. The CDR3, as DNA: TGTGCCAGCAGCCCTTTGACAGGGAACTATGGCTACACCTCC.

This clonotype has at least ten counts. The chain's CDR3 is CASSLAGRLNYEQYF. As DNA, the CDR3 is TGCGCCAGCAGCTTGGCGGGACGGCTGAACTACGAGCAGTACTTC. V is TRBV5-1 and J is TRBJ2-7, with D perhaps assigned TRBD1 or TRBD2 (5 bases each). This CDR3 region has 15 residues. Between the trimmed V and J ends, which lost 0 bases and 3 bases, there was a span of 13 bases. Germline-derived CDR1 and CDR2 are SGHRS and YFSETQ.

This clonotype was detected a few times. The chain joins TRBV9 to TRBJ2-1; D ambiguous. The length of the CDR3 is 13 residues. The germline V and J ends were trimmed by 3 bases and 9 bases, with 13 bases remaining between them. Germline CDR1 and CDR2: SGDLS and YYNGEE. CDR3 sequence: CASSAVWGGEQFF. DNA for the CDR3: TGTGCCAGCAGCGCCGTTTGGGGTGGTGAGCAGTTCTTC.

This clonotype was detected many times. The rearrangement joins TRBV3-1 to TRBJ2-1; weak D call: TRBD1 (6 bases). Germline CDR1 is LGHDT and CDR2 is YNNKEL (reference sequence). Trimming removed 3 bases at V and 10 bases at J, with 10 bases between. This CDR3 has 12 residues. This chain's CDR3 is CASSQGAGEQFF. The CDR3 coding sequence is TGTGCCAGCAGCCAGGGGGCCGGAGAGCAGTTCTTC.

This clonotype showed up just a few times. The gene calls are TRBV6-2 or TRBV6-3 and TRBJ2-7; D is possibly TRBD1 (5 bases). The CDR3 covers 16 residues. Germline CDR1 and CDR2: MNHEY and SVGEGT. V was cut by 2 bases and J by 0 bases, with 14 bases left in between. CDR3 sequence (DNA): TGTGCCAGCAGTTACCTTCAGGGAATAAGCTCCTACGAGCAGTACTTC. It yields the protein CASSYLQGISSYEQYF.

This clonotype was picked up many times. The DNA for the CDR3 is TGTGCCAGCAGCCCCGCTAGCGGGAGGAGGAATGAGCAGTTCTTC. Amino acid sequence: CASSPASGRRNEQFF. This chain links TRBV7-9 with TRBJ2-1; 11 nucleotides match TRBD2. J gave up 7 bases and V 5 bases, and 7 bases lay outside the gene matches. From germline, CDR1 is SEHNR and CDR2 FQNEAQ (reference sequence). The CDR3 runs to 15 residues.

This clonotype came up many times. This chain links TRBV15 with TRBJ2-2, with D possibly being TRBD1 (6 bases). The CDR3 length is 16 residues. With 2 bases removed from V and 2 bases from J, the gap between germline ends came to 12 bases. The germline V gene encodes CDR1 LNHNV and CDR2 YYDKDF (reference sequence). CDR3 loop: CATSRKTGINTGELFF. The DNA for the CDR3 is TGTGCCACCAGCAGAAAAACAGGGATCAACACCGGGGAGCTGTTTTTT. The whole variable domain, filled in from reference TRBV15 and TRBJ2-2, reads DAMVIQNPRYQVTQFGKPVTLSCSQTLNHNVMYWYQQKSSQAPKLLFHYYDKDFNNEADTPDNFQSRRPNTSFCFLDIRSPGLGDTAMYLCATSRKTGINTGELFFGEGSRLTVL.

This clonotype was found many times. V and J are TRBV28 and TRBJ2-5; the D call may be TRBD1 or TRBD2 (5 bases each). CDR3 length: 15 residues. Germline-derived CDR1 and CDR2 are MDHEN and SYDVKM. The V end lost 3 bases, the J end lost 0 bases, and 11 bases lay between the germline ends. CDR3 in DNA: TGTGCCAGCAGTTTGAGGGGAACGTACCAAGAGACCCAGTACTTC. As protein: CASSLRGTYQETQYF.

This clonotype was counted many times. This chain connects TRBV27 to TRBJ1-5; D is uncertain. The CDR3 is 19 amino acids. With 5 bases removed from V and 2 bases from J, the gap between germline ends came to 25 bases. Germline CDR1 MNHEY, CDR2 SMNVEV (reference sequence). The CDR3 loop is CASSKRYREGLRGNQPQHF. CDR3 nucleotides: TGTGCCAGCAGTAAACGGTATAGGGAAGGGCTAAGAGGCAATCAGCCCCAGCATTTT.

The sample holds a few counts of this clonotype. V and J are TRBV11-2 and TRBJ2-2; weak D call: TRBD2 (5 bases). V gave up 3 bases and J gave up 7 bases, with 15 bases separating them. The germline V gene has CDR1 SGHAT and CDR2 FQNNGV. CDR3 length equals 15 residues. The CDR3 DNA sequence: TGTGCCAGCAGCTTTAGTTTTGGCGGAGGCGGGGAGCTGTTTTTT. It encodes CASSFSFGGGGELFF. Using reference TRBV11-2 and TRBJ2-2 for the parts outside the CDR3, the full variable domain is EAGVAQSPRYKIIEKRQSVAFWCNPISGHATLYWYQQILGQGPKLLIQFQNNGVVDDSQLPKDRFSAERLKGVDSTLKIQPAKLEDSAVYLCASSFSFGGGGELFFGEGSRLTVL.

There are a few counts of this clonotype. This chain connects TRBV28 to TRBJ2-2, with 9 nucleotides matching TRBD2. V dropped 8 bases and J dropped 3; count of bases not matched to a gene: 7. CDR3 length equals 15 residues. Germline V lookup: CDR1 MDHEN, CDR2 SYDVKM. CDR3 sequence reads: CASGIAGVYTGELFF. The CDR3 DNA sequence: TGTGCCAGCGGCATAGCGGGAGTGTACACCGGGGAGCTGTTTTTT. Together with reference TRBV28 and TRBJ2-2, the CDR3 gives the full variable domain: DVKVTQSSRYLVKRTGEKVFLECVQDMDHENMFWYRQDPGLGLRLIYFSYDVKMKEKGDIPEGYSVSREKKERFSLILESASTNQTSMYLCASGIAGVYTGELFFGEGSRLTVL.

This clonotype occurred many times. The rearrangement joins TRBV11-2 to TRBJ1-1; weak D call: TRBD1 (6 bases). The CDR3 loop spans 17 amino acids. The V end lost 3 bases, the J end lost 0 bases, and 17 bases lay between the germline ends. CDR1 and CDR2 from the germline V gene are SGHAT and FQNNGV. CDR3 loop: CASSFGARGDMNTEAFF. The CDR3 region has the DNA TGTGCCAGCAGCTTCGGAGCGAGGGGGGACATGAACACTGAAGCTTTCTTT.

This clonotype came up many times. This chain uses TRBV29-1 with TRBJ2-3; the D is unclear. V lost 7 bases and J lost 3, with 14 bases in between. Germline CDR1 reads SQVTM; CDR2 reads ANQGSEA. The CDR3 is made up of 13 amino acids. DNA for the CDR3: TGCAGCGCCCCGATCCCTGGGACAGATACGCAGTATTTT. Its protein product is CSAPIPGTDTQYF.

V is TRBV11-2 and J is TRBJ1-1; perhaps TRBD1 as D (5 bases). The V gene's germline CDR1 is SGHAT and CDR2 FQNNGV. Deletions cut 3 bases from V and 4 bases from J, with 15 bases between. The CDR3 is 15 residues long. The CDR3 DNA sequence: TGTGCCAGCAGCTTGGGGGGGGGACGAGGCACTGAAGCTTTCTTT. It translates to CASSLGGGRGTEAFF.

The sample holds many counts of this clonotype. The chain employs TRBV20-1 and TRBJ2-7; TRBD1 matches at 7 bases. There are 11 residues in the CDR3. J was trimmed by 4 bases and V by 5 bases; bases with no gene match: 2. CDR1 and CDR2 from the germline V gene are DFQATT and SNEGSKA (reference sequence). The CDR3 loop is CSAQTGYEQYF. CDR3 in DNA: TGCAGTGCTCAGACAGGGTACGAGCAGTACTTC.